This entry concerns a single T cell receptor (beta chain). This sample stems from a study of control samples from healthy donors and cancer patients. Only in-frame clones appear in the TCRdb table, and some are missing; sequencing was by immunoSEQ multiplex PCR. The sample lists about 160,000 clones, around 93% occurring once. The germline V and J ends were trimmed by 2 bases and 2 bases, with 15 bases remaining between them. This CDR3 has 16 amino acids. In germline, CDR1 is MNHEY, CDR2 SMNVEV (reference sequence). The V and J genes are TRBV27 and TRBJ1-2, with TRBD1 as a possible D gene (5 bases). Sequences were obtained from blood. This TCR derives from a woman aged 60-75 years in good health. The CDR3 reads CASSLKGQGRNYGYTF. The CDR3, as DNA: TGTGCCAGCAGTTTAAAAGGGCAGGGAAGAAACTATGGCTACACCTTC.